These 32 T cell receptor beta chains were all obtained from the same sample, sequenced in a study of STAT5B mutations in CD4+ large granular lymphocyte leukemia. Repertoires were generated with immunoSEQ multiplex PCR, while TCRdb's copy carries only in-frame clones and drops some. The sample includes 20,000 to 25,000 clones, roughly 82% of them seen just once. Source material: CD4+ T cells from blood buffy coats. The source of these receptors is a human donor in good health.

This clone showed up just a few times. The rearrangement links TRBV6-5 to TRBJ2-3; D gene uncertain. The germline V gene encodes CDR1 MNHEY and CDR2 SVGAGI. The CDR3 contains 12 residues. Trimming stripped 8 bases from V and 3 bases from J, with 9 bases between. CDR3 nucleotides: TGTGCCAGCGGCTGGAGTACAGATACGCAGTATTTT. Translated, it gives CASGWSTDTQYF.

V and J are TRBV7-2 and TRBJ1-3; perhaps TRBD1 as D (5 bases). The CDR3 has 13 amino acids. Germline V gives CDR1 SGHTA, CDR2 FQGNSA. V lost 5 bases to trimming and J lost 4 bases, with 9 bases between them. The chain's CDR3 is CASSPNRGNTIYF. The CDR3 bases are TGTGCCAGCAGCCCCAACAGGGGAAACACCATATATTTT.

This rearrangement joins TRBV5-6 to TRBJ1-2; D remains unclear. The germline V gene has CDR1 SGHDT and CDR2 YYEEEE. V lost 4 bases to trimming and J lost 0 bases, with 4 bases between them. This CDR3 comprises 12 residues. The CDR3, as DNA: TGTGCCAGCAGCAGGTCTAACTATGGCTACACCTTC. Translation: CASSRSNYGYTF.

This clone has a single count. The rearrangement joins TRBV6-1 to TRBJ2-5; D uncertain. The CDR3 totals 15 residues. Trimming shortened V by 1 base and J by 7 bases, and 16 bases separated the two germline ends. Germline-derived CDR1 and CDR2 are MNHNS and SASEGT. In DNA, the CDR3 is TGTGCCAGCAGTGAAGGGCTTCTAACCTGGGGGACCCAGTACTTC. As protein: CASSEGLLTWGTQYF.

The chain has TRBV10-1 and TRBJ2-6, with 8 positions matching TRBD1. The CDR3 sequence is 16 residues long. V was pared by 10 bases and J by 0 bases, with 8 bases of the junction left unmatched. The V gene's germline CDR1 is WNHNN and CDR2 SYGVQD (reference sequence). The CDR3 here is CATSDRVPSGANVLTF. CDR3 nucleotide sequence: TGCGCCACTTCGGACAGGGTCCCCTCTGGGGCCAACGTCCTGACTTTC.

This rearrangement joins TRBV11-2 to TRBJ2-5; TRBD1 matches 10 bases. Germline values: CDR1 SGHAT, CDR2 FQNNGV. This CDR3 contains 16 residues. V trimming: 2 bases; J trimming: 2 bases; junction bases outside the gene matches: 5. CDR3 protein: CASSLRQGADQETQYF. CDR3 coding DNA: TGTGCCAGCAGCTTAAGACAGGGGGCCGATCAAGAGACCCAGTACTTC.

Points on this clone: Because the CDR3 is missing its conserved closing phenylalanine or tryptophan, this is likely a read error. The DNA is left out, because the CDR3 cannot be placed on it with certainty; the CDR3 is given as TCRdb lists it. The chain is built from TRBV29-1 and TRBJ2-3; TRBD2 was called by the table and not checked on the DNA. Germline V gene lookup returns CDR1 SQVTM and CDR2 ANQGSEA. The CDR3 is 8 residues long, ends included. CDR3 sequence: CSVEGGEN.

The rearrangement joins TRBV11-2 to TRBJ2-6, with D unclear. Germline values: CDR1 SGHAT, CDR2 FQNNGV. CDR3 size: 15 residues. Trimming cost V 3 bases and J 0 bases, with 6 bases left between them. The CDR3 sequence is CASSFLISGANVLTF. CDR3 nucleotide sequence: TGTGCCAGCAGCTTTCTGATCTCTGGGGCCAACGTCCTGACTTTC.

The J gene is TRBJ1-1, the V gene TRBV6-1; D gene uncertain. Germline lookup yields CDR1 MNHNS and CDR2 SASEGT. CDR3 length: 13 residues. Trimming removed 1 base from V and 4 bases from J, with 7 bases in between. CDR3 nucleotide sequence: TGTGCCAGCAGTGAAGATAGGTCCACTGAAGCTTTCTTT. This codes for CASSEDRSTEAFF.

This clone has only a few counts. The rearrangement joins TRBV6-5 to TRBJ1-1, with unresolved D. Germline loops: CDR1 MNHEY, CDR2 SVGAGI. V was shortened by 2 bases and J by 5 bases, with 9 bases between the two germline ends. The CDR3 spans 13 residues. The CDR3, as DNA: TGTGCCAGCAGTTACGGAGGGTGGACTGAAGCTTTCTTT. Protein product: CASSYGGWTEAFF.

The chain combines TRBV10-1 with TRBJ2-5, with 11 bases lining up with TRBD2. This CDR3 spans 14 amino acids. The germline V gene has CDR1 WNHNN and CDR2 SYGVQD (reference sequence). Trimming removed 4 bases from V and 5 bases from J; junction bases left unmatched: 3. CDR3 in amino acids: CASSVAGGEETQYF. Written as DNA, the CDR3 is TGCGCCAGCAGTGTAGCGGGAGGGGAGGAGACCCAGTACTTC.

The chain carries TRBV6-6 and TRBJ2-2, with 7 bases aligning to TRBD2. Germline trimming cut 7 bases from V and 7 bases from J; bases unmatched to any gene: 12. This CDR3 is 15 amino acids long. The germline V gene encodes CDR1 MNHNY and CDR2 SVGAGI (reference sequence). The CDR3 region is CASTFRGDSSGELFF. In nucleotides, the CDR3 is TGTGCCAGCACCTTCCGGGGGGATTCGAGCGGGGAGCTGTTTTTT.

This chain connects TRBV21-1 to TRBJ2-4. TRBV21-1 is shown as a pseudogene. The CDR3 length is 19 residues. CDR3 DNA sequence: TGTGCCAGCAGGCGAAAGGAGTTCCACGGGCTGGGGGACAAAAACATTCAGTACTTC. Translating it yields CASRRKEFHGLGDKNIQYF.

This clone was seen a handful of times. The V and J genes are TRBV2 and TRBJ1-5; D gene ambiguous. This CDR3 has 14 residues. In germline, CDR1 is SNHLY, CDR2 FYNNEI. Trimming cost V 2 bases and J 5 bases, with 10 bases left between them. The CDR3 region is CASSERVSYQPQHF. The CDR3 DNA is TGTGCCAGCAGTGAACGGGTATCCTATCAGCCCCAGCATTTT.

The DNA for the CDR3 is TGTGCCAGCAGCTTAGATGGGACCGCCAAACGCGCCCAGCATTTT. Translated, it gives CASSLDGTAKRAQHF. The chain employs TRBV11-3 and TRBJ1-5; D may be TRBD1 (5 bases). Germline V lookup: CDR1 SGHNT, CDR2 YENEEA. The V and J ends lost 0 bases and 11 bases respectively, with 17 bases between them. This CDR3 is 15 amino acids long.

This clone came up a few times. The chain carries TRBV12-5 and TRBJ1-1, with TRBD1 as a possible D gene (5 bases). Germline CDR1 and CDR2: LGHNT and FRNRAP. With 4 bases removed from V and 8 bases from J, the gap between germline ends came to 11 bases. The CDR3 length is 12 residues. The CDR3 region has the DNA TGTGCTAGTGGTTGGGGAGCAGGGGAAGCTTTCTTT. This sequence encodes CASGWGAGEAFF.

The rearrangement links TRBV29-1 to TRBJ1-4; D is uncertain. Trimming removed 4 bases at V and 4 bases at J, with 13 bases between. The CDR3 is made up of 14 amino acids. Germline CDR1 and CDR2: SQVTM and ANQGSEA. The CDR3 region is CSVAERAGNEKLFF. The CDR3 DNA sequence: TGCAGCGTTGCGGAGCGGGCGGGTAATGAAAAACTGTTTTTT.

The V gene is TRBV27, the J gene TRBJ2-7, with TRBD1 matching over 7 bases. The CDR3 has 14 residues. Per the germline V gene, CDR1 is MNHEY and CDR2 is SMNVEV (reference sequence). V dropped 0 bases and J dropped 2; count of bases not matched to a gene: 1. CDR3: CASSLSGQPYEQYF. The CDR3 nucleotides read TGTGCCAGCAGTTTATCGGGACAGCCCTACGAGCAGTACTTC.

This clone was seen a handful of times. The rearrangement joins TRBV30 to TRBJ1-2, with D uncertain. This CDR3 is built from 14 residues. Germline V gives CDR1 GTSNPN, CDR2 SVGIG (reference sequence). The germline V and J ends were trimmed by 0 bases and 4 bases, with 12 bases remaining between them. CDR3 in amino acids: CAWSVKSGSYGYTF. Written as DNA, the CDR3 is TGTGCCTGGAGTGTAAAGTCGGGCAGCTATGGCTACACCTTC.

This sequence joins TRBV13 and TRBJ2-3; D not resolved. The CDR3 spans 15 residues. Trimming took 2 bases from V and 1 from J, leaving 10 bases between them. Germline V gene sequence: CDR1 PRHDT, CDR2 FYEKMQ (reference sequence). CDR3 sequence: CASSLKTVGTDTQYF. CDR3 nucleotide sequence: TGTGCCAGCAGCTTAAAGACGGTCGGCACAGATACGCAGTATTTT. Combining the CDR3 with reference TRBV13 and TRBJ2-3 gives the whole variable domain AAGVIQSPRHLIKEKRETATLKCYPIPRHDTVYWYQQGPGQDPQFLISFYEKMQSDKGSIPDRFSAQQFSDYHSELNMSSLELGDSALYFCASSLKTVGTDTQYFGPGTRLTVL.

J is TRBJ2-6 and V is TRBV11-1, with no clear D. The CDR3 covers 15 residues. V was clipped by 3 bases and J by 0 bases, with 6 bases between them. The germline V gene has CDR1 SGHAT and CDR2 FQDESV (reference sequence). The CDR3 nucleotides read TGTGCCAGCAGCTTTTTGAACTCTGGGGCCAACGTCCTGACTTTC. This sequence encodes CASSFLNSGANVLTF.

The table lists this clone with a count of one. V and J are TRBV5-1 and TRBJ2-7; TRBD1 matches 10 bases. V gave up 4 bases and J gave up 2 bases; unmatched junction bases: 6. Germline-derived CDR1 and CDR2 are SGHRS and YFSETQ. The CDR3 has 15 amino acids. CDR3 sequence reads: CASSTTGTGAYEQYF. The CDR3 DNA sequence: TGCGCCAGCAGCACCACCGGGACAGGGGCCTACGAGCAGTACTTC.

This clone was counted once. The chain has TRBV9 and TRBJ2-6; maybe TRBD1 (5 bases). The V and J ends lost 4 bases and 4 bases respectively, with 18 bases between them. The CDR3 is made up of 17 amino acids. Per the germline V gene, CDR1 is SGDLS and CDR2 is YYNGEE. CDR3 nucleotides: TGTGCCAGCAGCCCCCGGGCAGGGCTTAGCGGGGCCAACGTCCTGACTTTC. It yields the protein CASSPRAGLSGANVLTF. Using reference TRBV9 and TRBJ2-6 for the parts outside the CDR3, the full variable domain is DSGVTQTPKHLITATGQRVTLRCSPRSGDLSVYWYQQSLDQGLQFLIQYYNGEERAKGNILERFSAQQFPDLHSELNLSSLELGDSALYFCASSPRAGLSGANVLTFGAGSRLTVL.

V is TRBV30 and J is TRBJ2-3; D uncertain. The CDR3 loop spans 11 amino acids. Germline lookup yields CDR1 GTSNPN and CDR2 SVGIG (reference sequence). Trimming stripped 3 bases from V and 2 bases from J, with 3 bases between. CDR3 DNA sequence: TGTGCCTGGAGCCCCACAGATACGCAGTATTTT. Encoded protein: CAWSPTDTQYF. Using reference TRBV30 and TRBJ2-3 for the parts outside the CDR3, the full variable domain is SQTIHQWPATLVQPVGSPLSLECTVEGTSNPNLYWYRQAAGRGLQLLFYSVGIGQISSEVPQNLSASRPQDRQFILSSKKLLLSDSGFYLCAWSPTDTQYFGPGTRLTVL.

The chain has TRBV18 and TRBJ2-7, with a possible D match to TRBD2 (6 bases). This CDR3 region has 14 residues. V was pared by 4 bases and J by 3 bases, with 13 bases between. Germline lookup yields CDR1 KGHSH and CDR2 LQKENI. CDR3 region: CASSQGLGGYEQYF. CDR3 coding DNA: TGTGCCAGCTCACAAGGACTGGGGGGCTACGAGCAGTACTTC.

The chain is built from TRBV5-1 and TRBJ1-1, with D maybe TRBD1 (5 bases). The V gene lost 4 bases and the J gene lost 5 bases, with 15 bases spanning the gap. This CDR3 is built from 14 residues. CDR1 and CDR2 (germline): SGHRS, YFSETQ. The CDR3, as DNA: TGCGCCAGCAGCCCAAGAGGGGCGGGGACTGAAGCTTTCTTT. Protein sequence: CASSPRGAGTEAFF. Full variable domain (missing parts from reference TRBV5-1 and TRBJ1-1): KAGVTQTPRYLIKTRGQQVTLSCSPISGHRSVSWYQQTPGQGLQFLFEYFSETQRNKGNFPGRFSGRQFSNSRSEMNVSTLELGDSALYLCASSPRGAGTEAFFGQGTRLTVV.

The chain combines TRBV20-1 with TRBJ2-2; D remains ambiguous. Trimming pared 5 bases from V and 3 bases from J, leaving 4 bases between. Germline lookup yields CDR1 DFQATT and CDR2 SNEGSKA (reference sequence). The CDR3 is 11 amino acids. In DNA form, the CDR3 reads TGCAGTGCTCAGGACACCGGGGAGCTGTTTTTT. This encodes CSAQDTGELFF.

The CDR3 here is CASSTRQQGFTEAFF. The CDR3 DNA is TGTGCCAGCAGCACTAGACAGCAAGGGTTCACTGAAGCTTTCTTT. The chain has TRBV5-5 and TRBJ1-1, with D possibly matching TRBD1 (5 bases). From germline, CDR1 is SGHKS and CDR2 YYEKEE (reference sequence). This CDR3 region has 15 residues. V was trimmed by 4 bases and J by 4 bases, leaving 17 bases between them.

The chain joins TRBV29-1 to TRBJ2-3, with 12 nucleotides matching TRBD2. CDR1 is SQVTM and CDR2 is ANQGSEA in the germline V gene. The CDR3 length is 14 residues. The CDR3 reads CTAAGTSGLQAQYF. DNA of the CDR3: TGCACCGCCGCCGGGACTAGCGGGTTACAGGCGCAGTATTTT.

This clone was seen just once. The CDR3 bases are TGTGCCAGCAGCTCTGGACTAGCGTTAGACGAGCAGTACTTC. As protein: CASSSGLALDEQYF. The J gene is TRBJ2-7, the V gene TRBV11-1; 9 bases map to TRBD2. The length of the CDR3 is 14 residues. V lost 4 bases and J lost 5; bases outside the gene matches: 6. The germline CDR1 and CDR2 sequences are SGHAT and FQDESV (reference sequence).

This rearrangement joins TRBV7-9 to TRBJ2-5; 12 bases align to TRBD2. CDR1 and CDR2 (germline): SEHNR, FQNEAQ (reference sequence). The length of the CDR3 is 16 residues. The V segment lost 5 bases and the J segment 5 bases; nucleotides outside the gene matches: 9. Here the CDR3 reads CASSPRTSGNFETQYF. The CDR3 region has the DNA TGTGCCAGCAGCCCGCGGACTAGCGGGAATTTTGAGACCCAGTACTTC.

The rearrangement uses TRBV28 and TRBJ2-3; D gene uncertain. Trimming took off 1 base at V and 1 base at J, with 18 bases between the two ends. Germline V gene lookup returns CDR1 MDHEN and CDR2 SYDVKM. This CDR3 contains 18 residues. This chain's CDR3 is CASSLSGHSDKGTDTQYF. The CDR3 DNA follows: TGTGCCAGCAGTTTATCGGGCCACAGCGATAAAGGCACAGATACGCAGTATTTT.